These 2 T cell receptor beta chains were sequenced from one sample in a study of blood T cell repertoires in COVID-19. TCRdb's table, derived via immunoSEQ multiplex PCR, lists solely in-frame clones and lacks some. The table shows about 57,000 clones, with about 81% occurring only once. The sequenced sample consisted of peripheral blood. These TCRs come from an older woman with acute or convalescent COVID-19.

This chain uses TRBV9 with TRBJ2-3; possible D gene TRBD1, 5 bases. The V and J ends lost 8 bases and 1 base respectively, with 14 bases between them. This CDR3 is built from 14 residues. The germline V gene encodes CDR1 SGDLS and CDR2 YYNGEE. This CDR3 is CARRSPGRTDTQYF. The CDR3 DNA reads TGTGCCAGAAGATCACCAGGGCGCACAGATACGCAGTATTTT.

J is TRBJ1-2 and V is TRBV29-1; 8 bases match TRBD1. Germline assignment: CDR1 SQVTM and CDR2 ANQGSEA. Germline trimming cut 3 bases from V and 4 bases from J; bases unmatched to any gene: 4. The CDR3 consists of 13 residues. CDR3 DNA sequence: TGCAGCGTTGACAGACAGGGGAGCTATGGCTACACCTTC. Its protein is CSVDRQGSYGYTF.